This TCR beta chain was retrieved from a study of T cell responses to AZD1222 COVID-19 vaccine. Whole-study findings and limits: Donors were largely white British and mainly female; clonal diversity was possibly underestimated. The span of vaccine-associated CD4 TCRs extended across spike, with dominance at 160-218 and 743-854. Baseline serostatus was positive in only six AZD1222 recipients.

With respect to this clone: The antigen is unknown.

Produced via immunoSEQ multiplex PCR; TCRdb's table is partial and in-frame only. The table records more than 80,000 clones, 80% to 90% of them present only once. Germline V CDR1 and CDR2: SGHTA, FQGNSA. This CDR3 is 18 amino acids long. Losses at the gene ends were 1 base for V and 4 bases for J; bases not matched to a gene: 13. This material consisted of peripheral blood, taken 28 days after the second AZD1222 dose. This rearrangement joins TRBV7-2 to TRBJ2-7; 10 bases match TRBD2. This receptor was obtained from an adult who received the AZD1222 COVID-19 vaccine. CDR3: CASSLVFGLAGVRYEQYF. CDR3 sequence (DNA): TGTGCCAGCAGCTTAGTATTCGGGCTAGCGGGAGTAAGGTACGAGCAGTACTTC.